These 8 T cell receptor beta chains were sequenced from one sample in a study of T cell responses to AZD1222 COVID-19 vaccine. The data were produced by immunoSEQ multiplex PCR, yet TCRdb's version contains in-frame clones alone and is incomplete. The table lists tens of thousands of clones, 89% of them singletons. The sample was peripheral blood, taken on day 0 of AZD1222 vaccination. Source of these receptors: an adult in good health.

This clone appeared a single time. The chain links TRBV14 to TRBJ2-1; D is possibly TRBD2 (5 bases). This CDR3 region has 17 residues. V gave up 4 bases and J gave up 2 bases, with 18 bases separating them. Per the germline V gene, CDR1 is SGHDN and CDR2 is FVKESK. DNA of the CDR3: TGTGCCAGCAGCCCCCCCAGGAGTAGCGCGGCCTACAATGAGCAGTTCTTC. This translates into CASSPPRSSAAYNEQFF. Full variable domain (remainder filled in from reference TRBV14 and TRBJ2-1): EAGVTQFPSHSVIEKGQTVTLRCDPISGHDNLYWYRRVMGKEIKFLLHFVKESKQDESGMPNNRFLAERTGGTYSTLKVQPAELEDSGVYFCASSPPRSSAAYNEQFFGPGTRLTVL.

The genes are TRBV14 and TRBJ2-2; unclear D gene. Germline CDR1 SGHDN, CDR2 FVKESK. V was clipped by 1 base and J by 7 bases, with 16 bases between them. The CDR3 runs to 16 residues. The DNA of the CDR3 is TGTGCCAGCAGCCAAGGGCATCGGGCATGGGGCGGGGAGCTGTTTTTT. Amino acids: CASSQGHRAWGGELFF. Supplemented by reference TRBV14 and TRBJ2-2, the full variable domain reads EAGVTQFPSHSVIEKGQTVTLRCDPISGHDNLYWYRRVMGKEIKFLLHFVKESKQDESGMPNNRFLAERTGGTYSTLKVQPAELEDSGVYFCASSQGHRAWGGELFFGEGSRLTVL.

V is TRBV5-7 and J is TRBJ2-2, with a possible D match to TRBD1 (5 bases). TRBV5-7 is an ORF for which the function is uncertain. V lost 0 bases to trimming and J lost 0 bases, with 15 bases between them. There are 18 residues in the CDR3. The CDR3: CASSLAPGLGPNTGELFF. For the CDR3, the DNA is TGTGCCAGCAGCTTGGCCCCCGGCCTGGGGCCGAACACCGGGGAGCTGTTTTTT.

The chain recombines TRBV28 with TRBJ2-6; D remains ambiguous. The CDR3 is made up of 15 amino acids. Germline CDR1 is MDHEN and CDR2 is SYDVKM. V was clipped by 2 bases and J by 4 bases, with 9 bases between them. As DNA, the CDR3 is TGTGCCAGCAGTTTACCGGGTAACGGGGCCAACGTCCTGACTTTC. This encodes CASSLPGNGANVLTF.

The chain has TRBV5-1 and TRBJ2-2; D gene uncertain. Looked up from germline, CDR1 is SGHRS and CDR2 is YFSETQ. The V end was cut by 2 bases, the J end by 4 bases, with 6 bases between. There are 13 residues in the CDR3. The chain's CDR3 is CASSFEVTGELFF. The DNA for the CDR3 is TGCGCCAGCAGCTTCGAGGTCACCGGGGAGCTGTTTTTT.

CDR3 coding DNA: TGCGCCAGCATCGCTGGGACTAGATTTAACGATGAGCAGTTCTTC. This codes for CASIAGTRFNDEQFF. V usage is TRBV5-1 and J usage is TRBJ2-1; TRBD2 agrees at 8 bases. The CDR3 runs to 15 residues. J gave up 8 bases and V 6 bases, and 13 bases lay outside the gene matches. Germline CDR1 SGHRS, CDR2 YFSETQ.

This sequence joins TRBV28 and TRBJ2-7, with a possible D match to TRBD2 (5 bases). The germline V and J ends were trimmed by 3 bases and 6 bases, with 15 bases remaining between them. This CDR3 comprises 14 residues. Germline CDR1 is MDHEN and CDR2 is SYDVKM. The CDR3 here is CASSLRRRRTEQYF. In DNA, the CDR3 is TGTGCCAGCAGTTTGAGGAGGAGGAGGACCGAGCAGTACTTC.

This clone was picked up one time. This CDR3 is CASSLRLGGNEQFF. For the CDR3, the DNA is TGCGCCAGCAGCTTAAGACTCGGGGGGAATGAGCAGTTCTTC. V gene TRBV4-1 combines with J gene TRBJ2-1, with 7 bases lining up with TRBD2. V was pared by 5 bases and J by 7 bases, with 8 bases of the junction left unmatched. Per the germline V gene, CDR1 is MGHRA and CDR2 is YSYEKL. This CDR3 has 14 residues.